The 32 T cell receptor beta chains below come from one sample, sequenced in a study of tumor-infiltrating lymphocytes in primary liver carcinoma. Total RNA (around 500 ng) served as template for TCR beta cDNA synthesis primed by a constant-region primer. Investigators got TCR beta libraries out of three nested multiplex PCR rounds, done with slightly modified ARM-PCR. Two initial PCR rounds of around 10 cycles each paired TRBV1-TRBV30 forward primers with a C-beta reverse primer. From the multiplex PCR reads, TCRdb called clonotypes with MiXCR, one entry per CDR3 protein. The sample carries 85,000 to 100,000 distinct CDR3 sequences, just over 65% recorded once. From unsorted bulk tissue weighing roughly 19-32 mg, DNA and RNA were co-extracted. Sequencing was done on a sample of tumor-adjacent normal liver tissue. The receptors were sampled from a man aged 40-49 years with primary liver carcinoma and hepatitis B virus infection.

Worth noting for this clonotype: An end of the junction differs from the germline gene, which may be a read error. The chain is built from TRBV11-1 and TRBJ2-7; D not resolved. CDR1 and CDR2 from the germline V gene are SGHAT and FQDESV (reference sequence). The CDR3 has 14 residues. CDR3 in amino acids: CANSAFGRTYEQYF. The CDR3 DNA reads TGTGCCAACAGCGCCTTCGGAAGGACCTACGAGCAGTACTTT.

A note on this clonotype: One base away lies a much larger clone, so this may be a sequencing read error. V is TRBV6-5 and J is TRBJ2-3, with TRBD2 matching 7 bases. The CDR3 totals 15 residues. Germline V gives CDR1 MNHEY, CDR2 SVGAGI. CDR3 in amino acids: CASSYRGSETDMQYF. CDR3 bases: TGTGCCAGCAGTTACCGCGGGAGTGAGACAGATATGCAGTATTTT.

Of note for this clonotype: The CDR3 ends on some other residue instead of the conserved phenylalanine or tryptophan, so this is likely a read error. This chain connects TRBV6-2 or TRBV6-3 to TRBJ2-7; 11 nucleotides agree with TRBD2. The CDR3 runs 15 residues. Germline assignment: CDR1 MNHEY and CDR2 SVGEGT. The CDR3 is CASSYTSGSFYEQYL. CDR3 coding DNA: TGTGCCAGTAGTTACACTAGCGGGAGCTTCTACGAGCAGTACTTA.

On this clonotype: Possible read error: a much larger clone is one base away. The chain uses TRBV19 and TRBJ2-1; D might be TRBD1 or TRBD2, each matching 5 bases. Looked up from germline, CDR1 is LNHDA and CDR2 is SQIVND (reference sequence). The CDR3 has 15 residues. CDR3 nucleotides: TGTGGCAGTAGTATAATGAGGGGCCACCTCAATGAGCAGTTCTTC. Its translation: CGSSIMRGHLNEQFF.

This rearrangement joins TRBV20-1 to TRBJ2-7; 7 bases line up with TRBD1. The CDR3 spans 13 residues. In germline, CDR1 is DFQATT, CDR2 SNEGSKA (reference sequence). Trimming cost V 0 bases and J 5 bases; bases outside gene matches: 4. This CDR3 reads CSARDGQDNEQYF. CDR3 bases: TGCAGTGCTAGAGATGGACAGGACAACGAGCAGTACTTC.

On this clonotype: One end of the junction varies from germline; a read error may be responsible. The V gene is TRBV29-1, the J gene TRBJ2-7; D is perhaps TRBD2 (6 bases). There are 14 residues in the CDR3. Germline V gene data show CDR1 as SQVTM and CDR2 as ANQGSEA. As DNA, the CDR3 is TGCAGCGTTGAAGGCAGCGGGCGAGTGAACGAACAGTACTTC. Translating gives CSVEGSGRVNEQYF.

This clonotype has ten or more counts. The chain is built from TRBV7-9 and TRBJ2-1, with a tentative D call TRBD2 (5 bases). Deletions cut 4 bases from V and 7 bases from J, with 20 bases between. CDR3 length: 16 amino acids. Germline CDR1 SEHNR, CDR2 FQNEAQ (reference sequence). The CDR3 spells CASSSTAGPGVNEQFF. In DNA, the CDR3 is TGTGCCAGCAGCTCGACCGCCGGCCCCGGGGTGAATGAGCAGTTCTTC.

As regards this clonotype: Compared with germline, one end of the junction differs, possibly owing to a read error. The V call is TRBV7-8, the J call TRBJ2-1; D is undetermined. CDR3 length: 15 residues. Germline-derived CDR1 and CDR2 are SGHVS and FQNEAQ. The CDR3 region is CASSYGRVTSNEQLF. The CDR3 DNA reads as TGTGCCAGCAGCTATGGTCGGGTAACCAGCAATGAGCAGCTCTTC.

The CDR3, as DNA: TGTGCCAGTCACACTGGGCCCCAGCATTTT. Its translation: CASHTGPQHF. The chain carries TRBV19 and TRBJ1-5; D is uncertain. V was pared by 8 bases and J by 9 bases, with 8 bases between. Germline V CDR1 and CDR2: LNHDA, SQIVND (reference sequence). The CDR3 is 10 amino acids.

This chain uses TRBV5-5 with TRBJ2-3, with 7 bases aligning to TRBD2. Germline CDR1 reads SGHKS; CDR2 reads YYEKEE (reference sequence). V was clipped by 4 bases and J by 3 bases; unmatched bases: 14. The CDR3 sequence is 17 residues long. As DNA, the CDR3 is TGTGCCAGCAGCCCCCTGACTAGCAGGAGAAGGACAGATACGCAGTATTTT. Translated: CASSPLTSRRRTDTQYF.

This rearrangement joins TRBV2 to TRBJ2-1; D tentatively reads TRBD1 or TRBD2 (5 bases each). In germline, CDR1 is SNHLY, CDR2 FYNNEI. The germline V and J ends were trimmed by 5 bases and 3 bases, with 8 bases remaining between them. CDR3 length: 13 amino acids. The CDR3 here is CASSRDGYNEQFF. The CDR3 coding sequence is TGTGCCAGCAGTAGGGACGGCTACAATGAGCAGTTCTTC.

This clonotype was seen a few times. A much larger clone differs by one base, so this may be a read error. The chain combines TRBV2 with TRBJ2-2, with D tentatively TRBD1 (6 bases). V lost 6 bases, J lost 6 bases, and 8 bases lay in between. Germline lookup yields CDR1 SNHLY and CDR2 FYNNEI. The CDR3 consists of 12 residues. CDR3 DNA: TGTGCCAGCAGCAAGGGGGCCGGGGAGCTGTTTTTT. Protein: CASSKGAGELFF. Combining the CDR3 with reference TRBV2 and TRBJ2-2 gives the whole variable domain EPEVTQTPSHQVTQMGQEVILRCVPISNHLYFYWYRQILGQKVEFLVSFYNNEISEKSEIFDDQFSVERPDGSNFTLKIRSTKLEDSAMYFCASSKGAGELFFGEGSRLTVL.

A few counts support this clonotype. V and J are TRBV5-1 and TRBJ2-7; TRBD2 might be the D (6 bases). In germline, CDR1 is SGHRS, CDR2 YFSETQ. The CDR3 length is 12 residues. V was shortened by 4 bases and J by 5 bases, with 10 bases between the two germline ends. CDR3 sequence reads: CASSGRTHEQYF. The CDR3 nucleotides are TGCGCCAGCAGCGGGAGGACTCACGAGCAGTACTTC.

By share, this clonotype counts as medium-sized. This chain joins TRBV11-2 and TRBJ1-1; no reliable D call. The CDR3 runs 13 residues. V was cut by 1 base and J by 5 bases, with 8 bases left in between. Germline CDR1 is SGHAT and CDR2 is FQNNGV. The CDR3 protein is CASSLVGETEAFF. In DNA, the CDR3 is TGTGCCAGCAGCTTAGTCGGGGAGACTGAAGCTTTCTTT.

In the case of this clonotype: This CDR3 is missing its conserved last phenylalanine or tryptophan, likely due to a read error. The rearrangement joins TRBV6-1 to TRBJ2-1; TRBD1 aligns across 11 bases. The germline CDR1 and CDR2 sequences are MNHNS and SASEGT. V shed 6 bases and J 4 bases; nucleotides not matched to a gene: 5. CDR3 length: 15 amino acids. The CDR3 nucleotides are TGTGCCAGCAGAGTCGGGACAGGGGGGTACAATGAGCAGTTCATC. It encodes CASRVGTGGYNEQFI.

Remarks on this clonotype: Since a much larger clone is just one base distant, this may be a read error. This rearrangement joins TRBV6-1 to TRBJ1-1; 9 positions match TRBD1. From germline, CDR1 is MNHNS and CDR2 SASEGT. This CDR3 region has 15 residues. CDR3: CASSSLTGGGTEALF. The CDR3 DNA reads TGTGCCAGCAGCTCACTTACAGGGGGCGGCACTGAAGCTCTCTTT.

The chain recombines TRBV21-1 with TRBJ2-2; no DNA check was done on the table's D call, TRBD1. TRBV21-1 is a recognized pseudogene. The CDR3 has 16 residues. The CDR3 nucleotides read TGTGCCAGTAGCTCTGGCCGCCCTGAGGGTTCCGGGGAGCTGTTTTTT. Protein: CASSSGRPEGSGELFF.

The CDR3 reads CASSQDEGDTGNTIYF. DNA of the CDR3: TGTGCCAGCAGCCAAGATGAAGGGGATACTGGAAACACCATATATTTT. The rearrangement links TRBV4-2 to TRBJ1-3, with a tentative D call TRBD1 (5 bases). The CDR3 loop spans 16 amino acids. The V end was cut by 0 bases, the J end by 2 bases, with 11 bases between. The germline gives CDR1 LGHNA, CDR2 YNFKEQ.

The V call is TRBV5-1, the J call TRBJ2-1; D is tentatively TRBD1 or TRBD2 (5 bases each). The CDR3 consists of 16 residues. Germline assignment: CDR1 SGHRS and CDR2 YFSETQ. Trimming took off 2 bases at V and 1 base at J, with 13 bases between the two ends. CDR3 sequence reads: CASSLFGDPSYNEQFF. CDR3 bases: TGCGCCAGCAGCTTATTCGGGGACCCTTCCTACAATGAGCAGTTCTTC.

The chain carries TRBV11-2 and TRBJ2-3; D is ambiguous. V was clipped by 3 bases and J by 5 bases, with 12 bases between them. The germline V gene encodes CDR1 SGHAT and CDR2 FQNNGV. The CDR3 covers 14 residues. CDR3: CASSFTGNIDTQYF. The DNA for the CDR3 is TGTGCCAGCAGCTTTACTGGGAACATAGATACGCAGTATTTT. The complete variable domain, with remaining parts taken from reference TRBV11-2 and TRBJ2-3, reads EAGVAQSPRYKIIEKRQSVAFWCNPISGHATLYWYQQILGQGPKLLIQFQNNGVVDDSQLPKDRFSAERLKGVDSTLKIQPAKLEDSAVYLCASSFTGNIDTQYFGPGTRLTVL.

The chain recombines TRBV11-2 with TRBJ1-2; D is unclear. V dropped 4 bases and J dropped 8 bases, with 14 bases sitting between them. The CDR3 contains 13 residues. The V gene's germline CDR1 is SGHAT and CDR2 FQNNGV. The CDR3 DNA sequence: TGTGCCAGCAGCTCCCTTTGGGCCCGCGGCTACACCTTC. It yields the protein CASSSLWARGYTF.

The chain has TRBV29-1 and TRBJ1-2, with D unresolved. The germline gives CDR1 SQVTM, CDR2 ANQGSEA. The CDR3 is made up of 13 amino acids. The CDR3 loop is CSPAGILDYGYTF. CDR3 sequence (DNA): TGCAGTCCGGCGGGGATTCTAGACTATGGCTACACCTTC.

The rearrangement uses TRBV29-1 and TRBJ2-5; the D call may be TRBD1 or TRBD2 (5 bases each). CDR1 and CDR2 (germline): SQVTM, ANQGSEA. This CDR3 spans 13 amino acids. The DNA of the CDR3 is TGCAACGTACGCCGGGACGGGGTAGAGACCCAGTACTTC. Its protein product is CNVRRDGVETQYF.

To note about this clonotype: In this CDR3 the conserved last residue, phenylalanine or tryptophan, is missing, so a read error is likely. J is TRBJ2-5 and V is TRBV24-1, with D tentatively TRBD1 (5 bases). Trimming took 4 bases from V and 3 from J, leaving 11 bases between them. The CDR3 runs to 14 residues. CDR1 is KGHDR and CDR2 is SFDVKD in the germline V gene. The CDR3 DNA reads as TGTGCCACCAGTGACTTCGACAGCGAAGAGACCCAGTACCTC. This encodes CATSDFDSEETQYL.

This chain joins TRBV20-1 and TRBJ2-7; 8 bases are shared with TRBD1. The CDR3 consists of 13 residues. The V gene's germline CDR1 is DFQATT and CDR2 SNEGSKA (reference sequence). The V segment lost 0 bases and the J segment 5 bases; nucleotides outside the gene matches: 3. DNA of the CDR3: TGCAGTGCTAGAGATGGACAGGGCAACGAGCAGTACTTC. Its translation is CSARDGQGNEQYF.

With regard to this clonotype: This may come from a read error, since a much larger clone is one base off. The V and J genes are TRBV29-1 and TRBJ1-5; no firm D call. This CDR3 has 14 amino acids. CDR1 and CDR2 (germline): SQVTM, ANQGSEA. The CDR3 sequence is CGVAQGAPDQPQHF. CDR3 bases: TGCGGCGTTGCACAAGGCGCGCCGGATCAGCCCCAGCATTTT.

This clonotype has only a few counts. A much bigger clone sits one base away, suggesting this may be a read error. The chain employs TRBV7-9 and TRBJ2-7, with 7 nucleotides matching TRBD1. This CDR3 contains 12 residues. Germline V CDR1 and CDR2: SEHNR, FQNEAQ (reference sequence). CDR3 amino acids: CTSSRTGDEQYF. The CDR3 DNA is TGTACCAGCAGCCGGACAGGAGACGAGCAGTACTTC. Full variable domain (remainder filled in from reference TRBV7-9 and TRBJ2-7): DTGVSQNPRHKITKRGQNVTFRCDPISEHNRLYWYRQTLGQGPEFLTYFQNEAQLEKSRLLSDRFSAERPKGSFSTLEIQRTEQGDSAMYLCTSSRTGDEQYFGPGTRLTVT.

A remark on this clonotype: One end of the junction does not line up with germline, which may come from a read error. In DNA form, the CDR3 reads TGTGTCAGCAATGGCGATCTCTTAAGCTCCTACGAGCAGTACTTC. Its translation: CVSNGDLLSSYEQYF. This sequence joins TRBV6-1 and TRBJ2-7, with D uncertain. Germline V gene lookup returns CDR1 MNHNS and CDR2 SASEGT. The CDR3 extends over 15 amino acids.

Of note for this clonotype: A read error is possible here, since a much larger clone lies one base away. No conserved phenylalanine or tryptophan ends this CDR3, so it is likely a read error. The chain combines TRBV4-1 with TRBJ1-2; tentative D call: TRBD1 (5 bases). The CDR3 covers 13 residues. Germline assignment: CDR1 MGHRA and CDR2 YSYEKL. CDR3 nucleotides: TGCGCCAGCAGCGAGACAGCTAACTATGACTACACCCCC. It translates to CASSETANYDYTP.

Worth noting for this clonotype: A clone one base away is much larger, so this may be a read error. The chain has TRBV5-6 and TRBJ2-1; 8 nucleotides line up with TRBD2. Germline V CDR1 and CDR2: SGHDT, YYEEEE. The J segment lost 10 bases and the V segment lost 4 bases, leaving 16 bases of the junction unmatched. The CDR3 contains 16 residues. The CDR3 is CASSLLTGGFKEEQFF. CDR3 in DNA: TGTGCCAGCAGCCTCCTCACGGGGGGGTTTAAGGAGGAGCAGTTCTTC.

As regards this clonotype: Germline and junction disagree at one end, which may indicate a read error. J is TRBJ2-5 and V is TRBV11-2, with 10 bases fitting TRBD2. The V gene's germline CDR1 is SGHAT and CDR2 FQNNGV. The CDR3 is 14 amino acids. The CDR3: CANQAGGPSETQYF. CDR3 nucleotide sequence: TGTGCCAACCAAGCGGGAGGGCCATCAGAGACCCAATACTTC. The complete variable domain, with remaining parts taken from reference TRBV11-2 and TRBJ2-5, reads EAGVAQSPRYKIIEKRQSVAFWCNPISGHATLYWYQQILGQGPKLLIQFQNNGVVDDSQLPKDRFSAERLKGVDSTLKIQPAKLEDSAVYLCANQAGGPSETQYFGPGTRLLVL.

As concerns this clonotype: This may stem from a read error, because a much larger clone lies one nucleotide away. The V call is TRBV28, the J call TRBJ2-3; D might be TRBD1 or TRBD2, each matching 5 bases. Looked up from germline, CDR1 is MDHEN and CDR2 is SYDVKM. There are 15 residues in the CDR3. The CDR3 is CASSHRDVSTNTQYF. The DNA of the CDR3 is TGTGCCAGCAGTCACCGGGACGTTAGCACAAATACGCAGTATTTT.